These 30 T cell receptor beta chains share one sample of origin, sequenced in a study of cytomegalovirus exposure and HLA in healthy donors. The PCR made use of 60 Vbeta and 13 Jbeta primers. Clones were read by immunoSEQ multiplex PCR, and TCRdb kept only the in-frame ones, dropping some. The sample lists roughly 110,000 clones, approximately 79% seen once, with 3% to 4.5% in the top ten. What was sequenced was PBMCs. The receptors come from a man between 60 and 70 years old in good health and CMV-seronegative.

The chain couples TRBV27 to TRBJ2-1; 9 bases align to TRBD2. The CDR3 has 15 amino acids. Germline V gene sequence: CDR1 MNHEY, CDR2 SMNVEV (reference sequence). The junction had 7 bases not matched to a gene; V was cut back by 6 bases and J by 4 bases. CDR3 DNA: TGTGCCAGCAGCATTAGCGGGGGAGCTTACAATGAGCAGTTCTTC. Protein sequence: CASSISGGAYNEQFF.

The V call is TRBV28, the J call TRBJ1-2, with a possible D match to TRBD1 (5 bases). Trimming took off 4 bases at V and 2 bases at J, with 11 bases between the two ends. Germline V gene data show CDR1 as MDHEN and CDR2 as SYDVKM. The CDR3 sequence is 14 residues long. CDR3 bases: TGTGCCAGCAGTTCCTCGGCAGGGAACTATGGCTACACCTTC. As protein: CASSSSAGNYGYTF.

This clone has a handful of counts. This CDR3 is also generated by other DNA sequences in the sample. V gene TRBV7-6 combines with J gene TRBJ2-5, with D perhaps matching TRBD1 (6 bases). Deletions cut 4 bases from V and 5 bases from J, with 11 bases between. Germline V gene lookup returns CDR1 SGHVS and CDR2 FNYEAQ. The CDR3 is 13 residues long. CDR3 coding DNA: TGTGCCAGCAGCTACAGGGACCGGGAGACCCAGTACTTC. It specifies CASSYRDRETQYF.

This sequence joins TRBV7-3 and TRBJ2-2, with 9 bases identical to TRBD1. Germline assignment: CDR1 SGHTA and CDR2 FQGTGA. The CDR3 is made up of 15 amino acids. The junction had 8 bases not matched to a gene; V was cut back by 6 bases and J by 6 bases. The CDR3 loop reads CASSRDRGGAGELFF. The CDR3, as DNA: TGTGCCAGCAGTCGTGACAGGGGGGGAGCCGGGGAGCTGTTTTTT.

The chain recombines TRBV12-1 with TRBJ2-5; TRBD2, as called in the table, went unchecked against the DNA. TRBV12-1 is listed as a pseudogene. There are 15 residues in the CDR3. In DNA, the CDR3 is TGTGCCAGCAGCTCCCTAGCCGTTACCCAAGAGACCCAGTACTTC. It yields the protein CASSSLAVTQETQYF.

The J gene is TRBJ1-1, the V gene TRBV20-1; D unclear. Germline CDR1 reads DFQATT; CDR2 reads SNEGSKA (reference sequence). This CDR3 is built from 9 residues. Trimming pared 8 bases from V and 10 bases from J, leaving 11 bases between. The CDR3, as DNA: TGCAGTCCTCGACTGGGAGCTTTCTTT. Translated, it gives CSPRLGAFF.

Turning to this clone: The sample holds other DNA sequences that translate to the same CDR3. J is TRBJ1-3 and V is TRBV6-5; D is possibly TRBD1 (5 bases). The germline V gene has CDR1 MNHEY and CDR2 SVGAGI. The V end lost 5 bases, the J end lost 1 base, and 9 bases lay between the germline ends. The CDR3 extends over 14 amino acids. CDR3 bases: TGTGCCAGCAGTCCGCAGGGTTCTGGAAACACCATATATTTT. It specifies CASSPQGSGNTIYF.

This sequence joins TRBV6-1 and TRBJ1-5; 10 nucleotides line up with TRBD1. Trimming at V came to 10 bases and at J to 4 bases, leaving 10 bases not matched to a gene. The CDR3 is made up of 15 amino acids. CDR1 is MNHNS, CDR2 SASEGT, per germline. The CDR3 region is CATSRTGGGNQPQHF. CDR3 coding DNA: TGTGCCACCTCTCGGACAGGGGGGGGGAATCAGCCCCAGCATTTT.

The CDR3 spells CASMEGGIYYGYTF. CDR3 DNA sequence: TGTGCCAGCATGGAGGGGGGGATTTACTATGGCTACACCTTC. This chain joins TRBV2 and TRBJ1-2; the D gene is possibly TRBD1 (6 bases). The germline V and J ends were trimmed by 7 bases and 3 bases, with 15 bases remaining between them. The germline V gene has CDR1 SNHLY and CDR2 FYNNEI. The length of the CDR3 is 14 residues.

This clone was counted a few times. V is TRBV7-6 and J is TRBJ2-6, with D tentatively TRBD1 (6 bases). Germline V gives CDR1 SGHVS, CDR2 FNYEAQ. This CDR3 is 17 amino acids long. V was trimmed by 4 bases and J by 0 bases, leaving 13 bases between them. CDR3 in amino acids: CASSSKTGLSGANVLTF. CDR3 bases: TGTGCCAGCAGCTCGAAGACAGGCCTCTCTGGGGCCAACGTCCTGACTTTC.

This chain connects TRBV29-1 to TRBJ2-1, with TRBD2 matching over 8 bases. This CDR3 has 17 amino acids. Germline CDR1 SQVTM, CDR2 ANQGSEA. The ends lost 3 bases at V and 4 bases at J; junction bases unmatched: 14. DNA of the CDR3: TGCAGCGTTGACTTATCGGGGGGGCCATTTCTGTACAATGAGCAGTTCTTC. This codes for CSVDLSGGPFLYNEQFF.

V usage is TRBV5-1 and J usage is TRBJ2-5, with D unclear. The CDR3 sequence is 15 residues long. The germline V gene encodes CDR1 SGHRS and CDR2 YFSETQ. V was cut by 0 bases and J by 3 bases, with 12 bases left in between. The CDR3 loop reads CASSLAGHREETQYF. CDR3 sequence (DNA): TGCGCCAGCAGCTTGGCGGGTCATCGGGAAGAGACCCAGTACTTC.

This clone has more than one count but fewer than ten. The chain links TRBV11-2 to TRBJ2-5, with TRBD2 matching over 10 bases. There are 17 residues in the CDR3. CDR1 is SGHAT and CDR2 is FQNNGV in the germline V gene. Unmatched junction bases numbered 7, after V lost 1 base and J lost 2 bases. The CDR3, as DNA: TGTGCCAGCAGCTTAGGGGCTAGCGGGGGCCAGCAAGAGACCCAGTACTTC. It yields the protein CASSLGASGGQQETQYF.

CDR3 residues: CASSARTSLGLAKNIQYF. In DNA, the CDR3 is TGTGCCAGCAGCGCCCGGACTAGCCTGGGGCTAGCCAAAAACATTCAGTACTTC. This chain links TRBV7-9 with TRBJ2-4; 8 nucleotides match TRBD2. The CDR3 runs 18 residues. Germline CDR1 SEHNR, CDR2 FQNEAQ (reference sequence). Trimming cost V 5 bases and J 0 bases; bases outside gene matches: 12. Variable domain in full (rest from reference TRBV7-9 and TRBJ2-4): DTGVSQNPRHKITKRGQNVTFRCDPISEHNRLYWYRQTLGQGPEFLTYFQNEAQLEKSRLLSDRFSAERPKGSFSTLEIQRTEQGDSAMYLCASSARTSLGLAKNIQYFGAGTRLSVL.

The DNA for the CDR3 is TGTGCCAGCACCTGGAGCGATCTAGAGACCCAGTACTTC. This encodes CASTWSDLETQYF. V gene TRBV7-2 combines with J gene TRBJ2-5; D is ambiguous. The CDR3 runs 13 residues. Trimming cost V 7 bases and J 4 bases, with 13 bases left between them. The germline gives CDR1 SGHTA, CDR2 FQGNSA.

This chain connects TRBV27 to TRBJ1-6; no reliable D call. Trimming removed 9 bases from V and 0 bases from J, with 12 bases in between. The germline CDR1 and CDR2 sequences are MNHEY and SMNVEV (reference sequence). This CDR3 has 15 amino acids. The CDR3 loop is CASSKSYSYNSPLHF. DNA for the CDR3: TGTGCCAGTTCTAAGAGCTACTCCTATAATTCACCCCTCCACTTT.

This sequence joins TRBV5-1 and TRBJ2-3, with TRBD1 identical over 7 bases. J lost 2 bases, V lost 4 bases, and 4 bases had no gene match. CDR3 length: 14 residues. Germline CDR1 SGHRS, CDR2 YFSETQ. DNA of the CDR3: TGCGCCAGCAGCCCGGGACAGAACACAGATACGCAGTATTTT. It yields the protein CASSPGQNTDTQYF.

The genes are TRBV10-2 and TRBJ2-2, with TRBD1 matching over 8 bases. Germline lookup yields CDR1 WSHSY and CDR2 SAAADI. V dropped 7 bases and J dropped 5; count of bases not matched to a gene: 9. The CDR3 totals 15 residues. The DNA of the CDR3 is TGCGCCAGCACCCCCTTGGACAGGGCAACCGGGGAGCTGTTTTTT. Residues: CASTPLDRATGELFF.

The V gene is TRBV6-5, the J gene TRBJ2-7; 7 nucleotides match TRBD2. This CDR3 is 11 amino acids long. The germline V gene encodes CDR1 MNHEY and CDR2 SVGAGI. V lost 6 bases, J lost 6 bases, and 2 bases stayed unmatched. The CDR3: CASSSGGEQYF. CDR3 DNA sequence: TGTGCCAGCAGCTCGGGGGGCGAGCAGTACTTC.

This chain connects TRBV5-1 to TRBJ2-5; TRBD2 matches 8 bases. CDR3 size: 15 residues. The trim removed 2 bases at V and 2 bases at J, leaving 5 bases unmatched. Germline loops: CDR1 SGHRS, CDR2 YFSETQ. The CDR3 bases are TGCGCCAGCAGCTTATATAGCGGGGTACAAGAGACCCAGTACTTC. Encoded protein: CASSLYSGVQETQYF.

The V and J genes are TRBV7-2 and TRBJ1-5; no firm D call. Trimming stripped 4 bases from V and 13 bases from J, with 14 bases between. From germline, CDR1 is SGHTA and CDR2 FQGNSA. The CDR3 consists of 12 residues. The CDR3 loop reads CASSSRSGHQHF. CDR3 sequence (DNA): TGTGCCAGCAGCTCGAGAAGCGGTCATCAGCATTTT.

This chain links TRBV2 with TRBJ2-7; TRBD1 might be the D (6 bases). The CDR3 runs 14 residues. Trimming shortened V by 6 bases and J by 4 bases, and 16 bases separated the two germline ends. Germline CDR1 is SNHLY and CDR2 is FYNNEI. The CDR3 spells CASRGARTEYEQYV. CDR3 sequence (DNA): TGTGCCAGCAGGGGGGCTCGGACGGAGTACGAGCAGTACGTC.

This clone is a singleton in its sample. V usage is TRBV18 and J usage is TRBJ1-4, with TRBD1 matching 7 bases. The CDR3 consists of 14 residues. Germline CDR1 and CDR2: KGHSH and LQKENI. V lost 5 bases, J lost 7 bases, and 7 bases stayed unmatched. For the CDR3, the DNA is TGTGCCAGCTCAAACGGACAGGATGGTGAAAAACTGTTTTTT. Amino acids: CASSNGQDGEKLFF.

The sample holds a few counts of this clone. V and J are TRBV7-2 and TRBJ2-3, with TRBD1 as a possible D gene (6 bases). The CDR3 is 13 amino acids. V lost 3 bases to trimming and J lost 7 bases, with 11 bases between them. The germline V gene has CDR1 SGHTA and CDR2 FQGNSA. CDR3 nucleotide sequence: TGTGCCAGCAGCTTTACAGGGCGAAATACGCAGTATTTT. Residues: CASSFTGRNTQYF.

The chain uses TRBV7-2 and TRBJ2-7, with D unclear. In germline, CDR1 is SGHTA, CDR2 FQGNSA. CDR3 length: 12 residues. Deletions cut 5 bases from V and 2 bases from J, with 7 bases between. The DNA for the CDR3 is TGTGCCAGCAGCCAGTACCCCTACGAGCAGTACTTC. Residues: CASSQYPYEQYF.

The CDR3 sequence: CASSLGRGLSGNTIYF. In DNA, the CDR3 is TGTGCCAGCAGCTTAGGACGCGGACTCTCTGGAAACACCATATATTTT. This chain links TRBV7-8 with TRBJ1-3; D remains unclear. This CDR3 region has 16 residues. Germline CDR1 reads SGHVS; CDR2 reads FQNEAQ. With 1 base removed from V and 0 bases from J, the gap between germline ends came to 10 bases.

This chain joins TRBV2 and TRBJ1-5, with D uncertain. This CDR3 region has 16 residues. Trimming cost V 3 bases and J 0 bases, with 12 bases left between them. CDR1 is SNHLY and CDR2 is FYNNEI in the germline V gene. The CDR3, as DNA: TGTGCCAGCAGTGAGCCCGGAGATTATAGCAATCAGCCCCAGCATTTT. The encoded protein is CASSEPGDYSNQPQHF.

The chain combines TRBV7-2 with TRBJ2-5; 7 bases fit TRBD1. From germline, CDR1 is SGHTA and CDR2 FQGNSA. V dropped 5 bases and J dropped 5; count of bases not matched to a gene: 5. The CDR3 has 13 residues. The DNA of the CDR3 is TGTGCCAGCAGCCTCGGACAGGTGGAGACCCAGTACTTC. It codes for CASSLGQVETQYF.

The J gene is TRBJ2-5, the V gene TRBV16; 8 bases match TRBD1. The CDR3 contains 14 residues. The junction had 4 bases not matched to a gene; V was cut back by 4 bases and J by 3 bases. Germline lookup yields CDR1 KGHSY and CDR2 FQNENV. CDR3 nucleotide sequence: TGTGCCAGCAGCCGCGCGGGACAGGAAGAGACCCAGTACTTC. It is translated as CASSRAGQEETQYF.

CDR3 sequence (DNA): TGTGCCAGCAGCGTAGGGGTAGGAGGAGGCTATTACGAGCAGTACTTC. It encodes CASSVGVGGGYYEQYF. V is TRBV9 and J is TRBJ2-7; a possible D gene is TRBD2 (5 bases). V was shortened by 0 bases and J by 4 bases, with 17 bases between the two germline ends. This CDR3 has 16 amino acids. Germline CDR1 SGDLS, CDR2 YYNGEE.